Given below is one TCR beta chain in context. The antigen remains unidentified. In building TCR beta libraries, iRepertoire HTBI primers were used together with Arm-PCR of CDR3 regions. TCRdb passed the multiplex PCR reads through MiXCR, listing each CDR3 protein once. The table includes 300,000 to 500,000 distinct CDR3 sequences, less than 25% detected once. V lost 2 bases to trimming and J lost 3 bases, with 11 bases between them. The germline CDR1 and CDR2 sequences are MNHEY and SVGEGT. This CDR3 contains 15 residues. This sample was included in a study of regulatory T cells in long-lasting Graves disease. Findings and caveats of the study: Gene preferences differed: TRBV28, TRBJ1-2, TRBJ2-5 in persistent cases.

Time point denoted: persistent/refractory GD, antithyroid drugs over 5 years with positive TRAb. PBMCs provided the RNA from which the TCR library was made. The chain employs TRBV6-2 or TRBV6-3 and TRBJ2-1; D might be TRBD2 (6 bases). Sample: peripheral blood mononuclear cells (PBMCs), taken when the disease was refractory, from a patient treated with antithyroid drugs. This TCR was recovered from a female donor with Graves disease. The CDR3 is CASSYSQGGYNEQFF. The CDR3 DNA follows: TGTGCCAGCAGTTACAGTCAGGGAGGCTACAATGAGCAGTTCTTC.